These 25 T cell receptor beta chains were all obtained from the same sample, sequenced in a study of T-cell memory formation after mild COVID-19. TCRdb reanalysed the 5' RACE reads using MiXCR and keeps one entry per CDR3 protein. The data contain approximately 100,000 distinct CDR3 sequences, roughly 12% of them singletons. Sequenced input: PBMCs or a T cell subset sorted from them (not recorded which). The receptors stem from an adult woman who had mild COVID-19 (a few samples of this study predate the infection). Cell type and time point are not known.

This chain joins TRBV4-3 and TRBJ2-7, with D tentatively TRBD2 (6 bases). V was clipped by 0 bases and J by 7 bases, with 22 bases between them. The germline CDR1 and CDR2 sequences are LGHNA and YSLEER. The CDR3 contains 17 residues. CDR3 nucleotides: TGCGCCAGCAGCCAAGATAGTTGGAGGGGACGGAGTGAAGAGCAGTACTTC. Translating gives CASSQDSWRGRSEEQYF.

The chain joins TRBV5-1 to TRBJ1-1, with 10 bases identical to TRBD1. The germline V gene has CDR1 SGHRS and CDR2 YFSETQ. The CDR3 extends over 14 amino acids. J was trimmed by 6 bases and V by 0 bases; bases with no gene match: 2. The CDR3 region has the DNA TGCGCCAGCAGCTTGGGACAGGGGGCGGCTGAAGCTTTCTTT. This codes for CASSLGQGAAEAFF.

This clonotype was seen a handful of times. This chain joins TRBV7-3 and TRBJ2-1; 11 bases match TRBD2. The CDR3 runs 15 residues. CDR1 SGHTA and CDR2 FQGTGA come from the germline V gene. Trimming at V came to 5 bases and at J to 9 bases, leaving 9 bases not matched to a gene. The CDR3 DNA is TGTGCCAGCAGCCAAAGACTAGCGGGAATAAGTGAGCAGTTCTTC. It yields the protein CASSQRLAGISEQFF.

The rearrangement uses TRBV5-6 and TRBJ2-1, with 9 bases matching TRBD2. The V gene end was trimmed by 0 bases and the J gene end by 4 bases; junction bases not matched to a gene: 5. The germline V gene encodes CDR1 SGHDT and CDR2 YYEEEE. The CDR3 has 16 amino acids. CDR3 sequence: CASSLVPAGGYNEQFF. In DNA, the CDR3 is TGTGCCAGCAGCTTGGTGCCAGCGGGGGGATACAATGAGCAGTTCTTC.

This clonotype was counted only a few times. The rearrangement uses TRBV5-1 and TRBJ2-7, with TRBD2 identical over 9 bases. Germline lookup yields CDR1 SGHRS and CDR2 YFSETQ. The CDR3 has 18 amino acids. V shed 1 base and J 3 bases; nucleotides not matched to a gene: 14. CDR3 amino acids: CASSLSDGWTSEFYEQYF. The CDR3 DNA is TGCGCCAGCAGCTTGTCGGATGGCTGGACTAGCGAGTTCTACGAGCAGTACTTC.

There are many counts of this clonotype. The chain recombines TRBV20-1 with TRBJ2-7; 7 nucleotides agree with TRBD2. The CDR3 spans 14 residues. The J segment lost 7 bases and the V segment lost 1 base, leaving 10 bases of the junction unmatched. The germline V gene encodes CDR1 DFQATT and CDR2 SNEGSKA (reference sequence). This CDR3 reads CSARVLADQMEQYF. The CDR3 coding sequence is TGCAGTGCTAGAGTTCTAGCGGACCAGATGGAGCAGTACTTC.

This chain uses TRBV24-1 with TRBJ2-7; no firm D call. There are 15 residues in the CDR3. Germline V gene sequence: CDR1 KGHDR, CDR2 SFDVKD. Trimming removed 4 bases from V and 6 bases from J, with 18 bases in between. CDR3 sequence: CATSDRGPGSSEQYF. CDR3 sequence (DNA): TGTGCCACCAGTGACCGAGGACCGGGTTCCAGCGAGCAGTACTTC.

In its sample, this clonotype was seen many times. The rearrangement uses TRBV6-2 or TRBV6-3 and TRBJ2-2; TRBD2 matches at 10 bases. Unmatched junction bases numbered 6, after V lost 6 bases and J lost 2 bases. The V gene's germline CDR1 is MNHEY and CDR2 SVGEGT. This CDR3 comprises 16 residues. CDR3 sequence: CASRTGLAENTGELFF. CDR3 in DNA: TGTGCCAGCAGGACAGGACTAGCGGAAAACACCGGGGAGCTGTTTTTT.

J is TRBJ1-5 and V is TRBV4-1, with D perhaps TRBD1 (6 bases). This CDR3 region has 15 residues. CDR1 MGHRA and CDR2 YSYEKL come from the germline V gene. Trimming removed 5 bases from V and 6 bases from J, with 17 bases in between. The CDR3: CASSYGPGGAQPQHF. The CDR3 region has the DNA TGCGCCAGCAGCTACGGACCTGGGGGGGCTCAGCCCCAGCATTTT.

This clonotype was counted at least ten times. The chain employs TRBV6-5 and TRBJ2-3, with no clear D. Germline V gene data show CDR1 as MNHEY and CDR2 as SVGAGI. The length of the CDR3 is 17 residues. Deletions cut 6 bases from V and 3 bases from J, with 22 bases between. CDR3 in DNA: TGTGCCAGCAGCCTATCCCCCAGGCTGGATGAGACAGATACGCAGTATTTT. Translation: CASSLSPRLDETDTQYF.

This clonotype showed up just a few times. This chain joins TRBV7-9 and TRBJ1-1, with D uncertain. Deletions cut 5 bases from V and 0 bases from J, with 22 bases between. The CDR3 has 18 residues. CDR1 and CDR2 (germline): SEHNR, FQNEAQ (reference sequence). CDR3 in amino acids: CASSPGPPEIPMNTEAFF. The CDR3, as DNA: TGTGCCAGCAGCCCCGGCCCCCCCGAAATCCCTATGAACACTGAAGCTTTCTTT.

This clonotype was seen only a few times. This chain joins TRBV4-1 and TRBJ1-1; TRBD1 might be the D (6 bases). Germline V lookup: CDR1 MGHRA, CDR2 YSYEKL. The V end was cut by 4 bases, the J end by 5 bases, with 11 bases between. The CDR3 extends over 13 amino acids. CDR3 nucleotide sequence: TGCGCCAGCAGCCCGATACAGGGAACTGAAGCTTTCTTT. This sequence encodes CASSPIQGTEAFF.

CDR3: CASSLGRDRHYEQYF. In DNA, the CDR3 is TGTGCCAGCAGCTTAGGCCGGGACAGGCACTACGAGCAGTACTTC. This chain uses TRBV13 with TRBJ2-7; 8 nucleotides match TRBD1. V gave up 0 bases and J gave up 3 bases; unmatched junction bases: 4. This CDR3 spans 15 amino acids. Germline V gives CDR1 PRHDT, CDR2 FYEKMQ (reference sequence).

This clonotype came up many times. V and J are TRBV29-1 and TRBJ2-3, with a possible D match to TRBD2 (6 bases). CDR1 and CDR2 from the germline V gene are SQVTM and ANQGSEA. The CDR3 is made up of 14 amino acids. Trimming cost V 4 bases and J 0 bases, with 11 bases left between them. The chain's CDR3 is CSVVGTSSTDTQYF. The CDR3 bases are TGCAGCGTTGTCGGGACTTCTAGCACAGATACGCAGTATTTT.

The chain couples TRBV29-1 to TRBJ2-5, with 8 bases that match TRBD2. The CDR3 is made up of 13 amino acids. CDR1 SQVTM and CDR2 ANQGSEA come from the germline V gene. With V trimmed by 3 bases and J by 4 bases, 4 bases remained unmatched. CDR3 coding DNA: TGCAGCGTTGAGGAGCGGGAGAGAGAGACCCAGTACTTC. It specifies CSVEERERETQYF.

The chain carries TRBV29-1 and TRBJ2-7; D may be TRBD1 (6 bases). Trimming removed 2 bases from V and 3 bases from J, with 14 bases in between. CDR1 is SQVTM, CDR2 ANQGSEA, per germline. This CDR3 has 14 residues. CDR3 coding DNA: TGCAGCGTTGAATCACAGGGAAGGGTCTACGAGCAGTACTTC. Protein: CSVESQGRVYEQYF.

This clonotype was observed a few times. CDR3 coding DNA: TGTGCCAGCAGCCAAGAGGACCACATCTACAATGAGCAGTTCTTC. It is translated as CASSQEDHIYNEQFF. The rearrangement joins TRBV4-2 to TRBJ2-1; D gene uncertain. Looked up from germline, CDR1 is LGHNA and CDR2 is YNFKEQ. The V and J ends lost 0 bases and 3 bases respectively, with 9 bases between them. CDR3 size: 15 residues.

In this sample, this clonotype turned up many times. The chain is built from TRBV6-2 or TRBV6-3 and TRBJ2-7; 7 bases are a match to TRBD1. This CDR3 is built from 14 residues. The germline CDR1 and CDR2 sequences are MNHEY and SVGEGT. V shed 6 bases and J 4 bases; nucleotides not matched to a gene: 9. The CDR3 nucleotides are TGTGCCAGCAGCCCCCCGGGACAGAGATACGAGCAGTACTTC. Residues: CASSPPGQRYEQYF.

This chain connects TRBV28 to TRBJ2-5; D assignment may be TRBD1 or TRBD2 (5 bases each). The CDR3 has 13 residues. V lost 5 bases to trimming and J lost 1 base, with 8 bases between them. The V gene's germline CDR1 is MDHEN and CDR2 SYDVKM. The CDR3 is CASSGTLQETQYF. The CDR3 DNA follows: TGTGCCAGCAGTGGGACGCTCCAAGAGACCCAGTACTTC.

The rearrangement joins TRBV12-3 or TRBV12-4 to TRBJ2-1, with 8 nucleotides matching TRBD2. Trimming took 4 bases from V and 9 from J; bases not matched to a gene: 8. This CDR3 is built from 14 residues. The CDR3 nucleotides read TGTGCCAGCAGTTCTCCGGGACTAGGGATTGAGCAGTTCTTC. This gives the protein CASSSPGLGIEQFF.

The table lists this clonotype with a few counts. The J gene is TRBJ2-1, the V gene TRBV20-1; 11 bases map to TRBD2. The J segment lost 6 bases and the V segment lost 0 bases, leaving 7 bases of the junction unmatched. CDR1 is DFQATT and CDR2 is SNEGSKA in the germline V gene (reference sequence). This CDR3 has 16 amino acids. CDR3 loop: CSARDTSGGHFNEQFF. CDR3 sequence (DNA): TGCAGTGCTAGAGATACTAGCGGGGGCCACTTCAATGAGCAGTTCTTC.

The chain joins TRBV12-3 or TRBV12-4 to TRBJ2-1; 12 bases map to TRBD2. This CDR3 is 19 amino acids long. Trimming at V came to 3 bases and at J to 6 bases, leaving 15 bases not matched to a gene. As DNA, the CDR3 is TGTGCCAGCAGTTTTCCCCCATATGCTACTAGCGGGGGGCGCAATGAGCAGTTCTTC. Protein: CASSFPPYATSGGRNEQFF.

This clonotype was recorded a few times. The chain joins TRBV7-9 to TRBJ2-2; no clear D. CDR3 length: 11 amino acids. The V end was cut by 7 bases, the J end by 6 bases, with 6 bases between. Germline CDR1 is SEHNR and CDR2 is FQNEAQ (reference sequence). CDR3 sequence (DNA): TGTGCCAGCACTAGGGCCGGGGAGCTGTTTTTT. Translating it yields CASTRAGELFF.

The genes are TRBV12-3 or TRBV12-4 and TRBJ1-1; maybe TRBD1 (5 bases). The CDR3 is 16 amino acids. V lost 2 bases and J 1 base, leaving 14 bases between the germline ends. Here the CDR3 DNA reads TGTGCCAGCAGTTTATGGGGGGTAGGAAAGAACACTGAAGCTTTCTTT. It translates to CASSLWGVGKNTEAFF.

This chain uses TRBV7-6 with TRBJ2-7, with D perhaps given as TRBD1 or TRBD2 (6 bases each). V was clipped by 1 base and J by 6 bases, with 13 bases between them. The length of the CDR3 is 14 residues. The germline CDR1 and CDR2 sequences are SGHVS and FNYEAQ. As DNA, the CDR3 is TGTGCCAGCAGCTTAGGGGGGGCGCCTTCCGAGCAGTACTTC. Protein sequence: CASSLGGAPSEQYF.